This T cell receptor (beta chain) originates from a study of cytomegalovirus exposure and HLA in healthy donors. Study-level background: An early release of data contained tens of millions of unique TCRs, which came from HLA-typed donors.

Primers for the PCR totalled 60 Vbeta and 13 Jbeta. Method: immunoSEQ multiplex PCR; TCRdb's copy keeps in-frame clones and lacks some. Here the sample spans under 250,000 clones, 70% to 80% being singletons. Looked up from germline, CDR1 is LGHNA and CDR2 is YSLEER. The CDR3 is 15 amino acids. V lost 3 bases and J lost 6; bases outside the gene matches: 6. What was sequenced was PBMCs. This TCR was sampled from a woman aged 30 to 39 in good health and CMV-seropositive. The chain uses TRBV4-3 and TRBJ2-2; 8 nucleotides line up with TRBD1. Written as DNA, the CDR3 is TGCGCCAGCAGCCACTTTCAGGGGGCCGCCGGGGAGCTGTTTTTT. It is translated as CASSHFQGAAGELFF.